This TCR beta chain was sequenced for a study of cytomegalovirus exposure and HLA in healthy donors. The germline V gene encodes CDR1 MGHRA and CDR2 YSYEKL. CDR3 length: 14 residues. Deletions cut 3 bases from V and 8 bases from J, with 16 bases between. PCR primers comprised 60 Vbeta and 13 Jbeta primers. The protocol was immunoSEQ multiplex PCR, while the TCRdb copy is restricted to in-frame clones and leaves out a portion. Of under 200,000 clones detected, less than 90% appear once; the ten largest clones hold 0.8% to 1.3%. In its sample, this clone was seen once. Its antigen remains unknown. Study-wide findings and caveats: For most TCR beta V segments, an earlier analysis put the productive rate at about 90% or about 30% of the time. An analysis was carried out at a later point. It showed that HLA-associated TCR beta chains were more clonally expanded than equally common non-associated chains.

The material sequenced was PBMCs. This TCR derives from a man aged 25-40 years in good health and CMV-seronegative. The chain is built from TRBV4-1 and TRBJ1-1; D remains ambiguous. The CDR3 DNA is TGCGCCAGCAGCCAGGCCCTCCCAGGCGACGAAGCTTTCTTT. It is translated as CASSQALPGDEAFF.